The 9 T cell receptor beta chains given below trace back to one sample, sequenced in a study of patients and donors after allogeneic stem cell transplantation. One entry per CDR3 protein results from TCRdb running MiXCR on the RT-PCR reads. Of roughly 180,000 distinct CDR3 sequences listed, less than 45% are singletons. The sequenced material came from blood, either unsorted or a sorted T cell fraction (not recorded which). All receptors come from a human donor who was either an allogeneic HSCT recipient or a stem cell or donor lymphocyte infusion donor (not recorded which). It is not recorded whose cells these are; they may come from a transplant donor.

This clonotype was picked up a small number of times. The V call is TRBV5-1, the J call TRBJ1-4; D is perhaps TRBD1 (6 bases). The length of the CDR3 is 15 residues. The V end was cut by 3 bases, the J end by 0 bases, with 9 bases between. The germline V gene encodes CDR1 SGHRS and CDR2 YFSETQ. For the CDR3, the DNA is TGCGCCAGCAGCTATCGACAGGCAACTAATGAAAAACTGTTTTTT. Amino acids: CASSYRQATNEKLFF.

V is TRBV4-2 and J is TRBJ2-1; 8 bases fit TRBD2. CDR1 is LGHNA, CDR2 YNFKEQ, per germline. This CDR3 region has 16 residues. V dropped 3 bases and J dropped 8; count of bases not matched to a gene: 12. The CDR3 loop is CASSQESGRGWDEQFF. CDR3 bases: TGTGCCAGCAGCCAGGAGAGCGGGAGAGGGTGGGATGAGCAGTTCTTC.

The chain joins TRBV29-1 to TRBJ2-1; a weak D match, TRBD2 (5 bases). Trimming removed 0 bases at V and 0 bases at J, with 9 bases between. There are 15 residues in the CDR3. CDR1 SQVTM and CDR2 ANQGSEA come from the germline V gene. The CDR3 DNA sequence: TGCAGCGTTGAAGATATGGGGAGCTCCTACAATGAGCAGTTCTTC. Residues: CSVEDMGSSYNEQFF.

Concerning this clonotype itself: The junction shows a germline mismatch at one end, possibly a read error. The chain uses TRBV12-3 or TRBV12-4 and TRBJ2-1; the match to TRBD1 covers 7 bases. This CDR3 has 15 residues. CDR3 coding DNA: TGTGCCTGCAGTTTCGGGACAGATCGCTACAATGAGCAGTTCTTC. It translates to CACSFGTDRYNEQFF.

This clonotype was picked up a small number of times. The chain has TRBV12-3 or TRBV12-4 and TRBJ1-1, with 11 bases fitting TRBD1. The CDR3 contains 17 residues. V shed 0 bases and J 1 base; nucleotides not matched to a gene: 4. CDR3 sequence reads: CASSLATGQGGNTEAFF. The CDR3 nucleotides read TGTGCCAGCAGTTTAGCCACGGGACAGGGGGGGAACACTGAAGCTTTCTTT.

In its sample, this clonotype was seen a few times. This chain connects TRBV6-6 to TRBJ2-2; 9 bases match TRBD1. V lost 7 bases, J lost 7 bases, and 7 bases stayed unmatched. Germline V gives CDR1 MNHNY, CDR2 SVGAGI (reference sequence). The CDR3 contains 14 residues. DNA for the CDR3: TGTGCCAGCACGGGACAGGGTGGAAGCGGGGAGCTGTTTTTT. Protein sequence: CASTGQGGSGELFF.

The chain carries TRBV6-5 and TRBJ1-3; no definite D call. Germline V CDR1 and CDR2: MNHEY, SVGAGI. With 2 bases removed from V and 2 bases from J, the gap between germline ends came to 13 bases. The CDR3 runs 16 residues. The CDR3 region has the DNA TGTGCCAGCAGTTACGCCGGCAAAAGTCCTGGAAACACCATATATTTT. Its protein product is CASSYAGKSPGNTIYF.

The chain employs TRBV18 and TRBJ1-1; perhaps TRBD1 as D (5 bases). This CDR3 spans 13 amino acids. Germline V gene sequence: CDR1 KGHSH, CDR2 LQKENI. V gave up 4 bases and J gave up 5 bases, with 11 bases separating them. In DNA form, the CDR3 reads TGTGCCAGCTCACATCAGGGAGAGACTGAAGCTTTCTTT. Translating gives CASSHQGETEAFF.

The V gene is TRBV12-3 or TRBV12-4, the J gene TRBJ1-4; possible D gene TRBD1, 6 bases. V lost 5 bases, J lost 4 bases, and 17 bases lay in between. There are 16 residues in the CDR3. The DNA of the CDR3 is TGTGCCAGCAGTCCCGGCAGGGGCCTGTATAATGAAAAACTGTTTTTT. It specifies CASSPGRGLYNEKLFF.